The rows below give T cell receptor beta chains drawn from one sample of a study of T cell repertoires in cytomegalovirus infection. TCRdb re-analysed the reads in MiXCR, keeping a single row per CDR3 protein. Of fewer than 950,000 distinct CDR3 sequences listed, approximately 30% are singletons. For these receptors, no antigen is known. Material: cultured CD8+ T cells from PBMCs, obtained from culture after CMV antigen stimulation. These receptors were collected from a human donor in good health (CMV status not recorded). Some clones in this sample may be carry-over from other donors' samples. The CDR3 runs from the conserved cysteine through the conserved F or W. D genes are given only for firm matches. Some rows have no size entry. The others give once, few or many, or a class for an expanded clone.

J: TRBJ2-5; V: TRBV4-1; size: -; D: -; DNA: TGCGCCAGCAGCCAAGTACTAGCCCGGGAGACCCAGTACTTC; CDR3: CASSQVLARETQYF
J: TRBJ2-1; V: TRBV15; size: -; D: TRBD2; DNA: TGTGCCACCGGCAGAGATCTAACTAGCGGGGGCAATGAGCAGTTCTTC; CDR3: CATGRDLTSGGNEQFF
J: TRBJ2-3; V: TRBV9; size: -; D: -; DNA: TGTGCCAGCAGCGTAGCTGCGGGGATTCGAAGCACAGATACGCAGTATTTT; CDR3: CASSVAAGIRSTDTQYF
J: TRBJ2-1; V: TRBV7-6; size: few; D: -; DNA: TGTGCCAGCAGCACGACGACAGGCAATGAGCAGTTCTTC; CDR3: CASSTTTGNEQFF
J: TRBJ2-1; V: TRBV28; size: -; D: TRBD2; DNA: TGTGCCAGCAGTTTTCGCGGGGGAAACAACTACAATGAGCAGTTCTTC; CDR3: CASSFRGGNNYNEQFF
J: TRBJ1-5; V: TRBV27; size: few; D: -; DNA: TGTGCCAGCAGTTCCGGACTGAACAATCAGCCCCAGCATTTT; CDR3: CASSSGLNNQPQHF
J: TRBJ2-3; V: TRBV29-1; size: few; D: TRBD1; DNA: TGCAGCGTAGGACAGGGTTTAGATACGCAGTATTTT; CDR3: CSVGQGLDTQYF
J: TRBJ2-7; V: TRBV6-5; size: -; D: -; DNA: TGTGCCAGCAGCTTAGTGCCCACATTTGGGACGCAAAACTACGAGCAGTACTTC; CDR3: CASSLVPTFGTQNYEQYF
J: TRBJ1-3; V: TRBV7-6; size: -; D: -; DNA: TGTGCCAGCAGCTTAGACTTGCTACCACCTGGAAACACCATATATTTT; CDR3: CASSLDLLPPGNTIYF
J: TRBJ1-1; V: TRBV9; size: -; D: -; DNA: TGTGCCAGCAGCGCCGGGGAGGGGTCTCGCGCTTTCTTT; CDR3: CASSAGEGSRAFF
J: TRBJ1-2; V: TRBV7-9; size: few; D: -; DNA: TGTGCCAGCAGCCAGCGTGTAGAGGATGGCTACACCTTC; CDR3: CASSQRVEDGYTF
J: TRBJ1-6; V: TRBV2; size: few; D: TRBD1; DNA: TGTGCCAGCCTGACAGGGTTCAACTCACCCCTCCACTTT; CDR3: CASLTGFNSPLHF
J: TRBJ1-1; V: TRBV29-1; size: -; D: -; DNA: TGCAGCGTTGACTCAGGGTCCCTCAACACTGAAGCTTTCTTT; CDR3: CSVDSGSLNTEAFF
J: TRBJ1-1; V: TRBV19; size: few; D: -; DNA: TGTGCCAGTAGTATACTCCCGACAGGAGAGAACACTGAAGCTTTCTTT; CDR3: CASSILPTGENTEAFF
J: TRBJ1-6; V: TRBV12-3/TRBV12-4; size: -; D: -; DNA: TGTGCCAGCAGTTTTGGGGAGATAAATTCACCCCTCCACTTT; CDR3: CASSFGEINSPLHF